This paragraph reports one T cell receptor (beta chain). Its target antigen remains unknown. Per-nucleotide qualities are absent, and no much larger clonotype sits a single base away. This specimen belongs to a study of resident and recirculating memory T cells in vitiligo (dated by TCRdb to the late 2010s). Background on the whole study: For TCR beta sequencing, epidermis was obtained by shave biopsy from two lesional and two nonlesional sites, and PBMCs were also collected, from each of a few stable vitiligo patients. Samples were homogenized without cell sorting just before genomic DNA extraction with the Qiagen DNeasy Blood & Tissue Kit. The human TCR beta sequencing was designed to test whether specific clones found in lesional vitiligo skin differed from the clones found in nonlesional skin and in blood. The paper's findings and limits, for the study overall: TCR sequences were not conserved across biopsy sites or patients, suggesting that different T cell clones infiltrate different lesions, described as private specificity. No unique dominant TCR clone was detected, and variation in clonality was observed among vitiligo lesions. Mechanistic studies in the future are needed to assess how much the detected T cell clones and the human Trm pools versus Tcm pools each contribute. Overlap and correlation analysis showed no significant repertoire overlap between biopsies except for each lesion with itself, even within a single patient.

The CDR1 and CDR2 encoded by the germline V gene are SGHRS and YFSETQ. Reading from cysteine to phenylalanine, the CDR3 counts 15 amino acids. Only the CDR3 DNA stays, 45 bases, in frame from base 1. The V end gives up 4 bases and the J end 3 bases, leaving 9 bases in the junction not matched to a gene. TCR beta chains were amplified from genomic DNA with the immunoSEQ hsTCRB kit. The immunoSEQ service sequenced the TCR beta libraries on an Illumina MiSeq instrument. On the study's bioinformatics: Repertoire data were analyzed with the immunoSEQ Analyzer. TCRdb re-hosts the immuneACCESS table, in-frame sequences only. Its copies lack some clones; in the studies checked, an unresolved V gene accounts for under half of them, and the cause for the rest is not known. V and J calls plus clone size are reproduced from that table; the DNA served to infer D and trimming. In this sample the table shows 40,000 to 50,000 clones, over 90% of which occur a single time. Roughly 4.7% of the sample lies in the top ten.

Stable vitiligo was defined as no change in lesions over the previous 6 months. To count as stable, patients also needed to show no confetti depigmentation, which is a clinical sign of active vitiligo. Patients who had been treated within the previous three months were excluded. PBMCs were isolated from heparinized blood by Ficoll density gradient centrifugation and were subsequently flash-frozen. The clonotype comes from a male donor with vitiligo. Sequences were obtained from blood. The sequence is built from TRBV5-1 and TRBJ2-7; TRBD1 lines up with 8 middle nucleotides. The CDR3 reads as follows: CASSKRQGPLYEQYF. The DNA is as follows: TGCGCCAGCAGCAAAAGACAGGGGCCCCTCTACGAGCAGTACTTC.